Described below is a single TCR beta chain sequence and its context. This entry comes from a study of molecular identifiers for immune sequencing clone quantification. TCRdb re-called the PCR reads through MiXCR, storing one row per CDR3 protein. The table has 400,000 to 600,000 distinct CDR3 sequences, about 21% seen once. Trimming shortened V by 5 bases and J by 0 bases, and 14 bases separated the two germline ends. The CDR3 sequence is 15 residues long. From germline, CDR1 is GTSNPN and CDR2 SVGIG (reference sequence). The sequence derives from a human donor in good health. Some libraries in this study had Jurkat cell RNA spiked in. The J gene is TRBJ2-1, the V gene TRBV30; possible D gene TRBD2, 6 bases. Input material: naive CD8+ T cells from blood, with Jurkat cell RNA spiked in. Specified subset: FACS-sorted CD8+CD4-CCR7+CD45RA+ naive T cells. The CDR3 DNA is TGTGCCTGGTTCCGGGACTTAGGCTCCTACAATGAGCAGTTCTTC. Amino acids: CAWFRDLGSYNEQFF.